This TCR beta chain was documented in a study of tumor-infiltrating lymphocytes in localized non-small cell lung cancer. Study as a whole: From each patient, both tumor and uninvolved lung, non-adjacent to tumor, were sampled. Study conclusions and caveats: TCR sequencing covered a subset of patients with enough tissue.

Remarks on this clone: The antigen remains undetermined.

Assay: immunoSEQ multiplex PCR; the TCRdb copy retains only in-frame clones and omits some. The table includes more than 9,500 clones, 65% to 85% detected once. This CDR3 has 15 amino acids. Per germline, CDR1 SGHVS and CDR2 FNYEAQ. Trimming took 11 bases from V and 0 from J, leaving 19 bases between them. The source of this sequence is a human donor with non-small cell lung cancer. Sequenced material: lung tumor tissue. The J gene is TRBJ1-1, the V gene TRBV7-6; D is ambiguous. DNA for the CDR3: TGTGCCGTCACCCCAAGGGCCGCTTTGAACACTGAAGCTTTCTTT. This gives the protein CAVTPRAALNTEAFF.